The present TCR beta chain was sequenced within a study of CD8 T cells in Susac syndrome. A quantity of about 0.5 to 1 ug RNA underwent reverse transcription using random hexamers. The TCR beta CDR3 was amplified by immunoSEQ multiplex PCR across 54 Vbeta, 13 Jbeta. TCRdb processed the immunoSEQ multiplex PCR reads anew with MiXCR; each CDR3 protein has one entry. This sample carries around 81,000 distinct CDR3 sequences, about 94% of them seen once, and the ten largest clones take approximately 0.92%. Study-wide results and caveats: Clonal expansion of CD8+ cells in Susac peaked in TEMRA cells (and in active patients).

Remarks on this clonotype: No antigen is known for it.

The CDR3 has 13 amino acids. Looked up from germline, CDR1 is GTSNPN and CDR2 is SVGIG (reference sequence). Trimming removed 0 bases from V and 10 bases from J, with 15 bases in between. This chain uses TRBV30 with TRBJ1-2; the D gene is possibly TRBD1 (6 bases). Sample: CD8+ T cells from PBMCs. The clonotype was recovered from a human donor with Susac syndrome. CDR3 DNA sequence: TGTGCCTGGAGTGTAGGATCAGGGGTGTACTACACCTTC. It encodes CAWSVGSGVYYTF.